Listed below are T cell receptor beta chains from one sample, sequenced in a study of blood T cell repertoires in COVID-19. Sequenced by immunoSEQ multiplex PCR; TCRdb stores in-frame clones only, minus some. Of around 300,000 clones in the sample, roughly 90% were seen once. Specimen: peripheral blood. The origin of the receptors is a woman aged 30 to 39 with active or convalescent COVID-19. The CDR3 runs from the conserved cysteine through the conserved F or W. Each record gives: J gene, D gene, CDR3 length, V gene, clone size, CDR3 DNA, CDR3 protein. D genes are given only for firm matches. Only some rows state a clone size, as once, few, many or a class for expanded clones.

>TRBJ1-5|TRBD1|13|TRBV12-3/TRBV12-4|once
TGTGCCAGCCAGGGGACAGGAACACAGCCCCAGCATTTT
CASQGTGTQPQHF
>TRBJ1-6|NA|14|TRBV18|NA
TGTGCCAGCTCAACACGACAGAATAATTCACCCCTCCACTTT
CASSTRQNNSPLHF
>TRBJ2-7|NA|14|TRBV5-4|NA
TGTGCCAGCAGCCTGGGGCCGACAGGTTACGAGCAGTACTTC
CASSLGPTGYEQYF
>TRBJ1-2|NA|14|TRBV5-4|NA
TGTGCCAGCAGCTCCTCCCAGGATTCCTATGGCTACACCTTC
CASSSSQDSYGYTF
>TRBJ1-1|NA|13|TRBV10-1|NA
TGCGCCAGCAGTACTGCCATGAACACTGAAGCTTTCTTT
CASSTAMNTEAFF
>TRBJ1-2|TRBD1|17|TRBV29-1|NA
TGCAGCGTTGAAGACTGGACAGGGGGTTTTCAGAACTATGGCTACACCTTC
CSVEDWTGGFQNYGYTF
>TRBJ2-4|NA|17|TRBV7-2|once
TGTGCCAGCAGCTTGGGGGCCGACCGAGGAGCCAAAAACATTCAGTACTTC
CASSLGADRGAKNIQYF
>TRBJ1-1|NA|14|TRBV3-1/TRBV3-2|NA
TGTGCCAGCAGCCAGGGGGGGGGAAGAACTGAAGCTTTCTTT
CASSQGGGRTEAFF
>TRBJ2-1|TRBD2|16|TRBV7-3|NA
TGTGCCAGCAGCTTCCGTAGCGGGGGGATAACAAATGAGCAGTTCTTC
CASSFRSGGITNEQFF
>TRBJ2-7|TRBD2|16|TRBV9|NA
TGTGCCAGCAGCGTAGCGGCTAGCGGGGGGGCGGGCGAGCAGTACTTC
CASSVAASGGAGEQYF
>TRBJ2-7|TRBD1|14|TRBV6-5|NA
TGTGCCAGCAGGACGGGACAGGGAGGCTACGAGCAGTACTTC
CASRTGQGGYEQYF
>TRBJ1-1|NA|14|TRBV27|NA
TGTGCCAGCAGTTTACGGCGAGAGGGCACTGAAGCTTTCTTT
CASSLRREGTEAFF
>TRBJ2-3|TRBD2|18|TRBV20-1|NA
TGCAGTGCTAGTAGGCCGGGACTAGCGGGCCGTCGCACAGATACGCAGTATTTT
CSASRPGLAGRRTDTQYF
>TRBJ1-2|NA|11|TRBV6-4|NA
TGTGCCAGCAGTCAGGGGCCCCTGTTCACCTTC
CASSQGPLFTF
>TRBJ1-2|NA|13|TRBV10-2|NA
TGCGCCAGCTCCGGTCGACGGGACTATGGCTACACCTTC
CASSGRRDYGYTF
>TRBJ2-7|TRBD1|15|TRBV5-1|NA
TGCGCCAGCACCTCTACCGGGACAGGGATCTACGAGCAGTACTTC
CASTSTGTGIYEQYF
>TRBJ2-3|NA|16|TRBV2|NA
TGTGCCAGCAGCCTGGCGCAGGGATACTTCACAGATACGCAGTATTTT
CASSLAQGYFTDTQYF
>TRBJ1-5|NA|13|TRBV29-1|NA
TGCAGCGTTGATACTAACAGGAATCAGCCCCAGCATTTT
CSVDTNRNQPQHF
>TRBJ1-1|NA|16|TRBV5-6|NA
TGTGCCAGCAGCTTGAGTCGACACCTCATGAACACTGAAGCTTTCTTT
CASSLSRHLMNTEAFF
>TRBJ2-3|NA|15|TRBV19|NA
TGTGCCAGTACTGACCCTAACAGGGGCACAGATACGCAGTATTTT
CASTDPNRGTDTQYF
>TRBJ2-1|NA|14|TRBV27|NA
TGTGCCAGCAGCCCCCAAAAGGGGGGGAATGAGCAGTTCTTC
CASSPQKGGNEQFF
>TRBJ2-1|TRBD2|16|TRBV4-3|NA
TGCGCCAGCAGCCAGGCCCTAGCGGGGGCCCGGCATGAGCAGTTCTTC
CASSQALAGARHEQFF
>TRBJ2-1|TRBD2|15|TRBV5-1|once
TGCGCCAGCAGCCCGGGACTAGCGGGGAACAATGAGCAGTTCTTC
CASSPGLAGNNEQFF
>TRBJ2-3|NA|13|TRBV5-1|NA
TGCGCCAGCAGTTTAATCAGCACAGATACGCAGTATTTT
CASSLISTDTQYF
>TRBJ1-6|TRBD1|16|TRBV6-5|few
TGTGCCAGCAGTTACTCGAGGGACAGCTATAATTCACCCCTCCACTTT
CASSYSRDSYNSPLHF
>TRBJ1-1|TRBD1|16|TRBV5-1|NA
TGCGCCAGCAGCTTGGGCAGGGGGCGGGCGAACACTGAAGCTTTCTTT
CASSLGRGRANTEAFF
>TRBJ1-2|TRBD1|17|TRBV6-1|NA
TGTGCCAGCAGTGAAGCCGCCGGACAGGAGTTTAACTATGGCTACACCTTC
CASSEAAGQEFNYGYTF
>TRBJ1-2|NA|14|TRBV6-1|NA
TGTGCCAGCAGTGAAGGGGGGCGCGGCTATGGCTACACCTTC
CASSEGGRGYGYTF
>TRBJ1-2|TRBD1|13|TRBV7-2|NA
TGTGCCAGCAGCTTGGGGACAGGCGCTGGCTACACCTTC
CASSLGTGAGYTF
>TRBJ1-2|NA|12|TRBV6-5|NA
TGTGCCAGCAGTAGGACAGTGGCCGGCTACACCTTC
CASSRTVAGYTF
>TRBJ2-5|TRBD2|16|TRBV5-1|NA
TGCGCCAGCAGGACACGCCCGCTAGCGGGTGAGGAGACCCAGTACTTC
CASRTRPLAGEETQYF
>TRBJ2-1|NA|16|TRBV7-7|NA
TGTGCTAGCAGCTTAGTGGTAGCGGCCTCCTACAATGAGCAGTTCTTC
CASSLVVAASYNEQFF
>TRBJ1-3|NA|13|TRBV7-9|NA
TGTGCCGTCAATAGGGGTACAGGAAACACCATATATTTT
CAVNRGTGNTIYF
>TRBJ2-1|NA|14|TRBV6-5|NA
TGTGCCAGCAGTACCCCGCGTGGTAGTCCTCAGCAGTTCTTC
CASSTPRGSPQQFF
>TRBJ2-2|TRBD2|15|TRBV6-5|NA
TGTGCCAGCCGTTCGGCTAGCGGAAAGACCGGGGAGCTGTTTTTT
CASRSASGKTGELFF
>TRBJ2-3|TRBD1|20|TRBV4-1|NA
TGCGCCAGCAGCCATTCCGGGACAGGGGGCGGGCTAGATACCAGGGATACGCAGTATTTT
CASSHSGTGGGLDTRDTQYF
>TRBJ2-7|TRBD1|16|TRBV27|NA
TGTGCCAGCAGTTCCTATCCCGGGACAGGCTCCTACGAGCAGTACTTC
CASSSYPGTGSYEQYF
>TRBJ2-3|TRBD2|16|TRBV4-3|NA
TGCGCCAGCAGCCACCCCCGGCGGGAGGCGACAGATACGCAGTATTTT
CASSHPRREATDTQYF
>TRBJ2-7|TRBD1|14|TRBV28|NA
TGTGCCAGCAGTGGGACAGGGAGATCCTACGAGCAGTACTTC
CASSGTGRSYEQYF
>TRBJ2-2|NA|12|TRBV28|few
TGTGCCAGCAGTCTAAACACCGGGGAGCTGTTTTTT
CASSLNTGELFF
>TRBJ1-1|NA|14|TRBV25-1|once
TGTGCCAGCAGTGATACGAGACAGCCCCTTGAAGCTTTCTTT
CASSDTRQPLEAFF